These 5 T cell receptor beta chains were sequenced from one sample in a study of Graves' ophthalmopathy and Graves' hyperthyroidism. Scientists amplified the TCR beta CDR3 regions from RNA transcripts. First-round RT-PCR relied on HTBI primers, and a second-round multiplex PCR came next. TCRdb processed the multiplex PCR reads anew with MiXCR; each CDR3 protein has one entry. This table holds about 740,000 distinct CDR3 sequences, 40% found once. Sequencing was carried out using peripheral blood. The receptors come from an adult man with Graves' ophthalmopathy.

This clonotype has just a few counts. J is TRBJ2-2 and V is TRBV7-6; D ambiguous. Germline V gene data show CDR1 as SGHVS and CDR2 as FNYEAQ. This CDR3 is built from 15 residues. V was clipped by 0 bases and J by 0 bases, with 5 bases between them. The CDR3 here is CASSLAGTNTGELFF. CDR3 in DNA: TGTGCCAGCAGCTTAGCGGGGACGAACACCGGGGAGCTGTTTTTT.

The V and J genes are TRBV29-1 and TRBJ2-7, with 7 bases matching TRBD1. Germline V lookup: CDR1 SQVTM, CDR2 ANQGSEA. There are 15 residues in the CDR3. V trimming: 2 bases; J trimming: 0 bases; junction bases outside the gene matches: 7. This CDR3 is CSVEPRTGYSYEQYF. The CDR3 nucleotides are TGCAGCGTTGAACCCCGGACAGGTTACTCCTACGAGCAGTACTTC.

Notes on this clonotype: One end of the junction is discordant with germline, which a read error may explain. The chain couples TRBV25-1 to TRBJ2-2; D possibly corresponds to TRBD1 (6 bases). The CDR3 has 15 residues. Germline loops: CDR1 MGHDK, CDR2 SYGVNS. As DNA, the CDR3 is TGCGCCAGCAGCCCGAGGGACACCAACACCGGGGAGCTGTTTTTT. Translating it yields CASSPRDTNTGELFF.

The chain's CDR3 is CASSSVVEKLFF. The CDR3 DNA reads as TGTGCCAGCAGTTCAGTAGTCGAAAAACTGTTTTTT. The chain employs TRBV12-3 or TRBV12-4 and TRBJ1-4; D is ambiguous. Trimming cost V 4 bases and J 8 bases, with 8 bases left between them. The CDR3 is made up of 12 amino acids.

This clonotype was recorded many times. CDR3 sequence (DNA): TGTGCCAGTAGTATGAAGGGGGATTACAATCAGCCCCAGCATTTT. Its translation: CASSMKGDYNQPQHF. This sequence joins TRBV19 and TRBJ1-5, with D tentatively TRBD1 (6 bases). Germline CDR1 is LNHDA and CDR2 is SQIVND (reference sequence). The length of the CDR3 is 15 residues. Trimming took off 3 bases at V and 3 bases at J, with 12 bases between the two ends.